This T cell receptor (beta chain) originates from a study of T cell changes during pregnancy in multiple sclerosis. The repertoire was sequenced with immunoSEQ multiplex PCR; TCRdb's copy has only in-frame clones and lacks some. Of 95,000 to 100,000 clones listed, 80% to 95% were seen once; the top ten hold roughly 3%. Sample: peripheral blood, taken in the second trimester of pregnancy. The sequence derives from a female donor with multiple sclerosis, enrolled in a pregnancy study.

The CDR3 DNA follows: TGTGCCAGCAGTTCCCCCGACAGTCCCGGGGGATCCTACAATGAGCAGTTCTTC. As protein: CASSSPDSPGGSYNEQFF. V is TRBV28 and J is TRBJ2-1; tentative D call: TRBD2 (6 bases). Germline CDR1 is MDHEN and CDR2 is SYDVKM. V shed 4 bases and J shed 1 base, with 20 bases lying between them. The CDR3 covers 18 residues.